The 17 T cell receptor beta chains below were found in one sample sequenced in a study of control samples from healthy donors and cancer patients. Generated by immunoSEQ multiplex PCR, the TCRdb table keeps only in-frame clones and is missing some. The sample contains 100,000 or so clones, more than 85% of which appear only once. The sequencing sample was made of blood. The receptors derive from a man aged 25 to 40 in good health.

This clone has more than one count but fewer than ten. The rearrangement joins TRBV4-2 to TRBJ2-3; the match to TRBD2 covers 11 bases. Looked up from germline, CDR1 is LGHNA and CDR2 is YNFKEQ. This CDR3 is built from 15 residues. V trimming: 0 bases; J trimming: 4 bases; junction bases outside the gene matches: 0. CDR3 in amino acids: CASSQDSGGADTQYF. For the CDR3, the DNA is TGTGCCAGCAGCCAAGATAGCGGGGGGGCAGATACGCAGTATTTT.

This sequence joins TRBV12-3 or TRBV12-4 and TRBJ1-2; D possibly corresponds to TRBD1 (6 bases). This CDR3 has 12 residues. Trimming took 4 bases from V and 5 from J, leaving 8 bases between them. The CDR3, as DNA: TGTGCCAGCAGTTCCCAGGGGTATGGCTACACCTTC. This gives the protein CASSSQGYGYTF.

This chain joins TRBV11-3 and TRBJ2-5; the match to TRBD2 covers 10 bases. From germline, CDR1 is SGHNT and CDR2 YENEEA. The CDR3 sequence is 15 residues long. Losses at the gene ends were 3 bases for V and 2 bases for J; bases not matched to a gene: 3. The CDR3 region has the DNA TGTGCCAGCAGCTTGGGGGGACTAGCGCAAGAGACCCAGTACTTC. Protein product: CASSLGGLAQETQYF.

The CDR3 region is CASSRTGQAYGYTF. DNA for the CDR3: TGTGCCAGCAGTCGAACGGGACAGGCGTATGGCTACACCTTC. V and J are TRBV14 and TRBJ1-2, with 8 bases matching TRBD1. The CDR3 sequence is 14 residues long. Germline V gives CDR1 SGHDN, CDR2 FVKESK. V dropped 6 bases and J dropped 5; count of bases not matched to a gene: 8.

As DNA, the CDR3 is TGCAGCGTTGTTAGGCGGGAACTAGGCAATGAGCAGTTCTTC. Its protein is CSVVRRELGNEQFF. The chain uses TRBV29-1 and TRBJ2-1; tentative D call: TRBD2 (6 bases). Trimming shortened V by 4 bases and J by 6 bases, and 16 bases separated the two germline ends. Looked up from germline, CDR1 is SQVTM and CDR2 is ANQGSEA. The CDR3 has 14 residues.

This clone has a handful of counts. The genes are TRBV7-9 and TRBJ1-3; 7 bases map to TRBD1. The ends lost 1 base at V and 2 bases at J; junction bases unmatched: 5. Germline CDR1 is SEHNR and CDR2 is FQNEAQ (reference sequence). CDR3 length: 16 residues. The CDR3 DNA reads as TGTGCCAGCAGCTTAGTATCCGGGACAGCTGGAAACACCATATATTTT. Protein sequence: CASSLVSGTAGNTIYF. The full variable domain, with the rest looked up from reference TRBV7-9 and TRBJ1-3, is DTGVSQNPRHKITKRGQNVTFRCDPISEHNRLYWYRQTLGQGPEFLTYFQNEAQLEKSRLLSDRFSAERPKGSFSTLEIQRTEQGDSAMYLCASSLVSGTAGNTIYFGEGSWLTVV.

This sequence joins TRBV28 and TRBJ1-5, with 10 nucleotides matching TRBD1. Germline CDR1 reads MDHEN; CDR2 reads SYDVKM. Trimming took 6 bases from V and 1 from J; bases not matched to a gene: 6. The CDR3 has 16 residues. As DNA, the CDR3 is TGTGCCAGCAGACGAGGGACAGGGGTAAGCAATCAGCCCCAGCATTTT. Its translation is CASRRGTGVSNQPQHF.

The CDR3 spells CASSTRQGERNQPQHF. The CDR3 DNA sequence: TGTGCCAGTAGTACCCGACAGGGGGAACGCAATCAGCCCCAGCATTTT. The chain is built from TRBV19 and TRBJ1-5, with TRBD1 matching 9 bases. After removal of 4 bases from V and 2 bases from J, the junction contained 6 bases not matched to a gene. The CDR3 runs 16 residues. Germline V gene sequence: CDR1 LNHDA, CDR2 SQIVND (reference sequence).

This clone appeared a few times. The chain couples TRBV6-5 to TRBJ1-6, with 8 nucleotides matching TRBD1. The V segment lost 9 bases and the J segment 10 bases; nucleotides outside the gene matches: 8. Germline loops: CDR1 MNHEY, CDR2 SVGAGI. The CDR3 extends over 13 amino acids. The CDR3 reads CASQGAGRSPLHF. CDR3 DNA: TGTGCCAGTCAGGGGGCCGGACGATCACCCCTCCACTTT.

The chain employs TRBV18 and TRBJ2-2; D gene ambiguous. The CDR3 spans 15 residues. V lost 2 bases and J 1 base, leaving 8 bases between the germline ends. The germline V gene encodes CDR1 KGHSH and CDR2 LQKENI. The CDR3 reads CASSPGLGNTGELFF. As DNA, the CDR3 is TGTGCCAGCTCACCAGGATTGGGGAACACCGGGGAGCTGTTTTTT.

The rearrangement uses TRBV12-5 and TRBJ2-4; tentatively, D is TRBD2 (6 bases). This CDR3 is 18 amino acids long. CDR1 is LGHNT, CDR2 FRNRAP, per germline. Trimming shortened V by 6 bases and J by 1 base, and 22 bases separated the two germline ends. The CDR3 DNA follows: TGTGCTAGTGGAAGGCAGGGTTTGGGTCGGGAGGCCAAAAACATTCAGTACTTC. Protein: CASGRQGLGREAKNIQYF.

This clone appeared once. This chain joins TRBV6-5 and TRBJ1-6; D gene uncertain. V was pared by 7 bases and J by 6 bases, with 13 bases between. CDR1 and CDR2 from the germline V gene are MNHEY and SVGAGI. There are 14 residues in the CDR3. The CDR3 nucleotides are TGTGCCAGCACCCATCCTGGGCCTAATTCACCCCTCCACTTT. Its translation is CASTHPGPNSPLHF.

The genes are TRBV28 and TRBJ2-7, with 9 bases lining up with TRBD2. CDR3 length equals 15 residues. The V segment lost 11 bases and the J segment 6 bases; nucleotides outside the gene matches: 17. Germline V lookup: CDR1 MDHEN, CDR2 SYDVKM. The CDR3 sequence is CASGNYAGGPGEQYF. CDR3 in DNA: TGTGCCTCCGGGAATTATGCGGGAGGGCCCGGCGAGCAGTACTTC.

The chain recombines TRBV7-2 with TRBJ2-7; 12 bases are a match to TRBD2. Trimming removed 5 bases from V and 7 bases from J; junction bases left unmatched: 15. The CDR3 loop spans 17 amino acids. Per germline, CDR1 SGHTA and CDR2 FQGNSA. Written as DNA, the CDR3 is TGTGCCAGCAGCCAAACCCCTAGCGGGAGGGCCCGGGGTGAGCAGTACTTC. Residues: CASSQTPSGRARGEQYF.

The V and J genes are TRBV9 and TRBJ1-1; TRBD1 matches 12 bases. V lost 3 bases and J lost 11; bases outside the gene matches: 8. CDR1 and CDR2 (germline): SGDLS, YYNGEE. This CDR3 has 14 amino acids. The CDR3 region has the DNA TGTGCCAGCAGCGCCGGGACAGGGGGCGACAGTGCTTTCTTT. Amino acids: CASSAGTGGDSAFF. Looking up the rest from reference TRBV9 and TRBJ1-1 gives the full variable domain: DSGVTQTPKHLITATGQRVTLRCSPRSGDLSVYWYQQSLDQGLQFLIQYYNGEERAKGNILERFSAQQFPDLHSELNLSSLELGDSALYFCASSAGTGGDSAFFGQGTRLTVV.

The chain links TRBV11-2 to TRBJ1-2; no definite D call. This CDR3 has 13 residues. Trimming left V 4 bases short and J 4 bases short, with 10 bases between. Germline V gene lookup returns CDR1 SGHAT and CDR2 FQNNGV. The CDR3 region is CASSSKTSYGYTF. CDR3 nucleotides: TGTGCCAGCAGCTCCAAGACGAGCTATGGCTACACCTTC.

This clone appeared once. The rearrangement joins TRBV21-1 to TRBJ1-4. TRBV21-1 is listed as a pseudogene. The CDR3 totals 13 residues. CDR3 region: CASPRGGDEKLFF. In DNA, the CDR3 is TGTGCCAGCCCGAGAGGAGGGGATGAAAAACTGTTTTTT.